This T cell receptor beta chain emerged from a study of blood T cell repertoires in COVID-19. Looking at the study overall: Spain, Italy and the United States supplied samples that represented acute and convalescent COVID-19.

The protocol was immunoSEQ multiplex PCR, while the TCRdb copy is restricted to in-frame clones and leaves out a portion. This repertoire shows 250,000 or so clones, around 86% found once; its top ten account for over 2%. This clone has just a few counts. From germline, CDR1 is MDHEN and CDR2 SYDVKM. V was shortened by 5 bases and J by 3 bases, with 17 bases between the two germline ends. There are 16 residues in the CDR3. The J gene is TRBJ1-5, the V gene TRBV28, with a possible D match to TRBD1 (6 bases). Sequencing input: PBMCs or T cells enriched from blood (not recorded which). The TCR originated in a woman in her 50s who had recovered from COVID-19. The CDR3 DNA is TGTGCCAGCAGTCTAATACAGGGTAAGGCCAATCAGCCCCAGCATTTT. Its translation: CASSLIQGKANQPQHF.